The clone carrying this T cell receptor (beta chain) turned up a few times. Its matching antigen is unknown. The record originates from a study of T-cell memory formation after mild COVID-19. Background on the study: TCR clusters were mostly donor specific.

Trimming removed 0 bases from V and 7 bases from J, with 9 bases in between. The CDR3 spans 14 residues. Germline loops: CDR1 MGHDK, CDR2 SYGVNS. TCRdb ran MiXCR on the 5' RACE reads and lists one entry per CDR3 protein. Here the sample spans roughly 300,000 distinct CDR3 sequences, 8.2% being singletons. Findings and caveats of the study: Clones shrinking from day 15 to 85 showed even CD4/CD8 mixes; later expanders tilted CD4+. Certain responding clones were present in pre-infection memory, suggesting participation of cross-reactive memory.

The TCR comes from a man aged 18 to 30 who had mild COVID-19 (a few samples of this study predate the infection). Cell type and time point are not known. Material for sequencing was PBMCs or a T cell subset sorted from them (not recorded which). The chain employs TRBV25-1 and TRBJ2-2; D gene uncertain. CDR3 residues: CASSEYPTFGELFF. CDR3 coding DNA: TGTGCCAGCAGTGAATATCCTACATTCGGGGAGCTGTTTTTT.